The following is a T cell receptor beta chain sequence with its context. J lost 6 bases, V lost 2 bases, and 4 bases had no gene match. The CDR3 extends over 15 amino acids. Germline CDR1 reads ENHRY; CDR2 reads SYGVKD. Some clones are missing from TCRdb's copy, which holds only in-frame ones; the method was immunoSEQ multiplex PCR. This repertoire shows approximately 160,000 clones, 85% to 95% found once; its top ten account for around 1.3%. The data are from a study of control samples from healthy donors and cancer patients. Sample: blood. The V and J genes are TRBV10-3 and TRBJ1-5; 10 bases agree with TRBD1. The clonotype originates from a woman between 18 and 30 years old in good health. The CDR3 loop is CAISEGTGVSQPQHF. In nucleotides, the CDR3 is TGTGCCATCAGTGAGGGGACAGGGGTTAGTCAGCCCCAGCATTTT.